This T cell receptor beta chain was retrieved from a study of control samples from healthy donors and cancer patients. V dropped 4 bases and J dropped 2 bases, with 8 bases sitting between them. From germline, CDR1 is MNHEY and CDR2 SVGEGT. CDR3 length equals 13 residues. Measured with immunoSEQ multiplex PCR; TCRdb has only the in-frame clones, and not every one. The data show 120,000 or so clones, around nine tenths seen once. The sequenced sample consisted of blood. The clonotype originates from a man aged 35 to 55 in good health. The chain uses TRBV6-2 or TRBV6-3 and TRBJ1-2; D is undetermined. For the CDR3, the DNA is TGTGCCAGCAGTTCTCCTTGGAACTATGGCTACACCTTC. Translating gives CASSSPWNYGYTF.